This T cell receptor (beta chain) was documented in a study of blood T cells in healthy people across ages. Notes on the study in general: The study could not conclusively compare naive and antigen-experienced cells, given its unsorted PBMCs.

A word on this clonotype: Its antigen is still unknown.

Then a second PCR, running about 6 to 12 cycles, was carried out with a sample-barcoded 5' primer and a J-beta primer mix. MiXCR, run by TCRdb on the 5' RACE reads, gives a single entry per CDR3 protein. The sample shows about 810,000 distinct CDR3 sequences, roughly 40% of them seen only once. The study isolated at least 6.5 million PBMCs from each sample. The V gene's germline CDR1 is SGHDN and CDR2 FVKESK. V gave up 1 base and J gave up 10 bases; unmatched junction bases: 8. This CDR3 is built from 14 residues. Input material: blood. This receptor was identified in a man aged 18 to 35 in good health. The chain combines TRBV14 with TRBJ2-3, with 7 bases fitting TRBD2. CDR3 sequence reads: CASSQAGGRVPQYF. DNA for the CDR3: TGTGCCAGCAGCCAAGCGGGCGGGAGAGTTCCGCAGTATTTT. Variable domain in full (rest from reference TRBV14 and TRBJ2-3): EAGVTQFPSHSVIEKGQTVTLRCDPISGHDNLYWYRRVMGKEIKFLLHFVKESKQDESGMPNNRFLAERTGGTYSTLKVQPAELEDSGVYFCASSQAGGRVPQYFGPGTRLTVL.